This is a list of T cell receptor beta chains from one sample in a study of blood T cell repertoires in COVID-19. Sequencing used immunoSEQ multiplex PCR; TCRdb keeps in-frame clones, though not all of them. The sample lists about half a million clones, roughly 88% occurring once. The sequenced material came from peripheral blood. These receptors were collected from a human donor in a cohort sampled during active COVID-19. Both conserved end residues are part of each CDR3. Each record gives: D gene, V gene, J gene, clone size, CDR3 protein, CDR3 DNA. D genes are given only for firm matches. Clone size is given for some rows only: seen once, a few or many times, or a class if the clone is expanded.

D gene: -
V gene: TRBV7-3
J gene: TRBJ1-1
clone size: -
CDR3 protein: CASSLIAGAYLPGTEAFF
CDR3 DNA: TGTGCCAGCAGCTTAATTGCAGGGGCCTACCTCCCGGGCACTGAAGCTTTCTTT

D gene: -
V gene: TRBV7-2
J gene: TRBJ1-5
clone size: -
CDR3 protein: CASSLSRDTNQPQHF
CDR3 DNA: TGTGCCAGCAGCTTGTCCCGGGACACAAATCAGCCCCAGCATTTT

D gene: -
V gene: TRBV23-1
J gene: TRBJ2-5
clone size: -
CDR3 protein: CASSHFRQELHF
CDR3 DNA: TGCGCCAGCAGTCACTTCAGACAGGAATTGCACTTC

D gene: -
V gene: TRBV15
J gene: TRBJ1-1
clone size: once
CDR3 protein: CATSRGAANTEAFF
CDR3 DNA: TGTGCCACCAGCAGAGGGGCAGCGAACACTGAAGCTTTCTTT

D gene: TRBD2
V gene: TRBV15
J gene: TRBJ2-3
clone size: -
CDR3 protein: CATSRVGWTSGRASDTQYF
CDR3 DNA: TGTGCCACCAGCAGAGTGGGATGGACTAGCGGGAGGGCCTCTGATACGCAGTATTTT

D gene: -
V gene: TRBV4-3
J gene: TRBJ2-1
clone size: -
CDR3 protein: CASSRTSNNEQFF
CDR3 DNA: TGCGCCAGCAGCCGCACTAGTAATAATGAGCAGTTCTTC

D gene: TRBD2
V gene: TRBV30
J gene: TRBJ2-6
clone size: -
CDR3 protein: CAWTREGLTGANVLTF
CDR3 DNA: TGTGCCTGGACCCGGGAGGGACTGACTGGGGCCAACGTCCTGACTTTC

D gene: -
V gene: TRBV5-1
J gene: TRBJ2-7
clone size: -
CDR3 protein: CASSLGPGMNAYEQYF
CDR3 DNA: TGCGCCAGCAGCTTGGGGCCCGGGATGAATGCCTACGAGCAGTACTTC

D gene: -
V gene: TRBV7-2
J gene: TRBJ2-2
clone size: -
CDR3 protein: CASSTSIDSITGELFF
CDR3 DNA: TGTGCCAGCAGCACCTCAATCGACAGCATCACCGGGGAGCTGTTTTTT

D gene: -
V gene: TRBV14
J gene: TRBJ2-7
clone size: -
CDR3 protein: CASSPSLGNEQYF
CDR3 DNA: TGTGCCAGCAGCCCAAGTCTGGGCAACGAGCAGTACTTC

D gene: TRBD1
V gene: TRBV5-6
J gene: TRBJ2-1
clone size: -
CDR3 protein: CASSSMDRYTNEQFF
CDR3 DNA: TGTGCCAGCAGCTCAATGGACAGGTATACCAATGAGCAGTTCTTC

D gene: -
V gene: TRBV10-3
J gene: TRBJ2-1
clone size: -
CDR3 protein: CAISELASDPNEQFF
CDR3 DNA: TGTGCCATCAGTGAGTTAGCTAGTGACCCTAATGAGCAGTTCTTC

D gene: -
V gene: TRBV27
J gene: TRBJ1-5
clone size: few
CDR3 protein: CASRTGTQPQHF
CDR3 DNA: TGTGCCAGCAGAACAGGGACTCAGCCCCAGCATTTT

D gene: TRBD1
V gene: TRBV19
J gene: TRBJ2-7
clone size: -
CDR3 protein: CATKFGRQGTYEQYF
CDR3 DNA: TGTGCCACAAAGTTTGGAAGACAGGGCACCTACGAGCAGTACTTC

D gene: -
V gene: TRBV25-1
J gene: TRBJ1-5
clone size: -
CDR3 protein: CASSEQSGAVGNQPQHF
CDR3 DNA: TGTGCCAGCAGTGAGCAGTCAGGGGCCGTGGGCAATCAGCCCCAGCATTTT

D gene: -
V gene: TRBV7-7
J gene: TRBJ2-7
clone size: -
CDR3 protein: CASSPRSGDEQYF
CDR3 DNA: TGTGCTAGCAGCCCCCGTAGCGGAGACGAGCAGTACTTC

D gene: -
V gene: TRBV19
J gene: TRBJ1-2
clone size: -
CDR3 protein: CASSIVREGYGYTF
CDR3 DNA: TGTGCCAGTAGTATTGTCAGGGAAGGATATGGCTACACCTTC

D gene: -
V gene: TRBV6-2/TRBV6-3
J gene: TRBJ2-2
clone size: -
CDR3 protein: CASSHRDSSPGELFF
CDR3 DNA: TGTGCCAGCAGCCACCGGGATTCTTCCCCCGGGGAGCTGTTTTTT

D gene: -
V gene: TRBV19
J gene: TRBJ2-1
clone size: -
CDR3 protein: CASSKGALQGYNEQFF
CDR3 DNA: TGTGCCAGTAGTAAGGGAGCGTTGCAAGGGTACAATGAGCAGTTCTTC

D gene: TRBD2
V gene: TRBV20-1
J gene: TRBJ2-1
clone size: -
CDR3 protein: CSASKVAGAGNEQFF
CDR3 DNA: TGCAGTGCTAGTAAGGTAGCGGGAGCCGGCAATGAGCAGTTCTTC

D gene: -
V gene: TRBV6-1
J gene: TRBJ1-1
clone size: -
CDR3 protein: CASSELGRGTEAFF
CDR3 DNA: TGTGCCAGCAGTGAATTAGGGAGGGGCACTGAAGCTTTCTTT

D gene: -
V gene: TRBV2
J gene: TRBJ2-5
clone size: -
CDR3 protein: CASSGQGIETQYF
CDR3 DNA: TGTGCCAGCAGTGGCCAGGGCATAGAGACCCAGTACTTC

D gene: TRBD2
V gene: TRBV5-1
J gene: TRBJ2-5
clone size: -
CDR3 protein: CASSSGPSGRQTQYF
CDR3 DNA: TGCGCCAGCAGCTCGGGCCCTAGCGGGAGGCAGACCCAGTACTTC

D gene: -
V gene: TRBV6-5
J gene: TRBJ1-1
clone size: -
CDR3 protein: CASTTRHNAGAAFF
CDR3 DNA: TGTGCCAGCACCACCAGGCACAACGCAGGGGCCGCTTTCTTT

D gene: -
V gene: TRBV3-1/TRBV3-2
J gene: TRBJ1-1
clone size: -
CDR3 protein: CASSRRTALNTEAFF
CDR3 DNA: TGTGCCAGCAGCCGGCGGACAGCATTGAACACTGAAGCTTTCTTT

D gene: -
V gene: TRBV20-1
J gene: TRBJ2-1
clone size: -
CDR3 protein: CSARPNQKQFF
CDR3 DNA: TGCAGTGCTAGGCCAAACCAGAAACAGTTCTTC

D gene: TRBD1
V gene: TRBV19
J gene: TRBJ2-7
clone size: -
CDR3 protein: CASSRRGQGTDEQYF
CDR3 DNA: TGTGCCAGTAGTAGGAGGGGACAGGGGACCGACGAGCAGTACTTC

D gene: -
V gene: TRBV6-5
J gene: TRBJ2-1
clone size: -
CDR3 protein: CASSHRRSSYNEQFF
CDR3 DNA: TGTGCCAGCAGCCACAGGAGAAGCTCCTACAATGAGCAGTTCTTC

D gene: -
V gene: TRBV5-1
J gene: TRBJ2-5
clone size: -
CDR3 protein: CASSLEASRSETQYF
CDR3 DNA: TGCGCCAGCAGCTTGGAGGCTAGTCGGTCGGAGACCCAGTACTTC

D gene: -
V gene: TRBV24-1
J gene: TRBJ2-7
clone size: -
CDR3 protein: CATSDSGQGYEQYF
CDR3 DNA: TGTGCCACCAGTGATTCTGGGCAGGGATACGAGCAGTACTTC

D gene: TRBD1
V gene: TRBV5-1
J gene: TRBJ1-4
clone size: -
CDR3 protein: CASSWGQGATNEKLFF
CDR3 DNA: TGCGCCAGCAGCTGGGGACAGGGCGCAACTAATGAAAAACTGTTTTTT

D gene: -
V gene: TRBV7-9
J gene: TRBJ2-5
clone size: -
CDR3 protein: CASRSGQKETQYF
CDR3 DNA: TGTGCCAGTAGATCCGGACAGAAAGAGACCCAGTACTTC

D gene: TRBD1
V gene: TRBV30
J gene: TRBJ1-2
clone size: -
CDR3 protein: CAWSALKGQGGNGYTF
CDR3 DNA: TGTGCCTGGAGTGCCCTCAAAGGACAGGGAGGTAATGGCTACACCTTC

D gene: TRBD2
V gene: TRBV5-1
J gene: TRBJ2-3
clone size: once
CDR3 protein: CASGKQGTSGRAVPPDTQYF
CDR3 DNA: TGCGCCAGCGGGAAACAGGGGACTAGCGGGAGGGCCGTCCCTCCAGATACGCAGTATTTT

D gene: TRBD1
V gene: TRBV10-1
J gene: TRBJ1-3
clone size: few
CDR3 protein: CASRPTGGGGNTIYF
CDR3 DNA: TGCGCCAGCAGGCCTACAGGGGGGGGTGGAAACACCATATATTTT

D gene: TRBD2
V gene: TRBV5-1
J gene: TRBJ2-1
clone size: -
CDR3 protein: CASRRLAGGFSNEQFF
CDR3 DNA: TGCGCCAGCAGGCGCCTAGCGGGAGGGTTCTCGAATGAGCAGTTCTTC

D gene: TRBD1
V gene: TRBV5-4
J gene: TRBJ2-5
clone size: -
CDR3 protein: CASSSSKGTGEETQYF
CDR3 DNA: TGTGCCAGCAGCTCCTCAAAAGGGACAGGGGAAGAGACCCAGTACTTC

D gene: -
V gene: TRBV5-8
J gene: TRBJ2-3
clone size: -
CDR3 protein: CASSLLSTDTQYF
CDR3 DNA: TGTGCCAGCAGCCTCCTGTCCACAGATACGCAGTATTTT

D gene: TRBD1
V gene: TRBV3-1/TRBV3-2
J gene: TRBJ1-2
clone size: -
CDR3 protein: CASSRQGASDGYTF
CDR3 DNA: TGTGCCAGCAGCCGACAGGGGGCATCTGATGGCTACACCTTC

D gene: -
V gene: TRBV9
J gene: TRBJ1-1
clone size: -
CDR3 protein: CASSPVRGNTEAFF
CDR3 DNA: TGTGCCAGCAGCCCCGTCAGGGGGAACACTGAAGCTTTCTTT

D gene: -
V gene: TRBV11-2
J gene: TRBJ2-3
clone size: -
CDR3 protein: CASRSLGADTQYF
CDR3 DNA: TGTGCCAGCCGCAGTCTGGGGGCGGATACGCAGTATTTT

D gene: -
V gene: TRBV5-4
J gene: TRBJ2-2
clone size: -
CDR3 protein: CASSSKIANTGELFF
CDR3 DNA: TGTGCCAGCAGCTCTAAAATAGCGAACACCGGGGAGCTGTTTTTT

D gene: -
V gene: TRBV15
J gene: TRBJ1-2
clone size: many
CDR3 protein: CATSRGTVDGYTF
CDR3 DNA: TGTGCCACCAGCAGAGGGACAGTCGATGGCTACACCTTC

D gene: TRBD2
V gene: TRBV6-5
J gene: TRBJ2-3
clone size: -
CDR3 protein: CASRLAGATDTQYF
CDR3 DNA: TGTGCCAGCAGGCTAGCGGGAGCCACAGATACGCAGTATTTT

D gene: -
V gene: TRBV6-4
J gene: TRBJ1-3
clone size: -
CDR3 protein: CASTDRSGNTIYF
CDR3 DNA: TGTGCCAGCACAGACAGGTCTGGAAACACCATATATTTT

D gene: TRBD1
V gene: TRBV5-1
J gene: TRBJ1-1
clone size: once
CDR3 protein: CASSGGTANTEAFF
CDR3 DNA: TGCGCCAGCAGCGGCGGGACAGCGAACACTGAAGCTTTCTTT

D gene: -
V gene: TRBV12-3/TRBV12-4
J gene: TRBJ1-1
clone size: -
CDR3 protein: CASSFLFTEAFF
CDR3 DNA: TGTGCCAGCAGTTTTCTTTTCACTGAAGCTTTCTTT

D gene: -
V gene: TRBV5-4
J gene: TRBJ1-1
clone size: -
CDR3 protein: CASSLIGVPEAFF
CDR3 DNA: TGTGCCAGCAGCTTGATCGGAGTTCCTGAAGCTTTCTTT

D gene: -
V gene: TRBV7-6
J gene: TRBJ1-3
clone size: -
CDR3 protein: CASSFSPVRNTIYF
CDR3 DNA: TGTGCCAGCAGCTTCTCACCAGTGAGAAACACCATATATTTT

D gene: TRBD2
V gene: TRBV6-2/TRBV6-3
J gene: TRBJ2-1
clone size: -
CDR3 protein: CASSSRLARSYNEQFF
CDR3 DNA: TGTGCCAGCAGCTCCAGACTAGCGCGCTCCTACAATGAGCAGTTCTTC

D gene: -
V gene: TRBV11-3
J gene: TRBJ2-7
clone size: -
CDR3 protein: CASSFTGSYEQYF
CDR3 DNA: TGTGCCAGCAGCTTCACAGGGTCCTACGAGCAGTACTTC

D gene: -
V gene: TRBV5-1
J gene: TRBJ2-3
clone size: -
CDR3 protein: CASSPVLGTPPSTDTQYF
CDR3 DNA: TGCGCCAGCAGCCCAGTCCTCGGGACACCTCCTAGCACAGATACGCAGTATTTT

D gene: TRBD2
V gene: TRBV7-3
J gene: TRBJ2-1
clone size: -
CDR3 protein: CASSLNAGGYNEQFF
CDR3 DNA: TGTGCCAGCAGCTTAAATGCGGGAGGGTACAATGAGCAGTTCTTC

D gene: TRBD1
V gene: TRBV6-5
J gene: TRBJ1-3
clone size: -
CDR3 protein: CASGGRGRNTIYF
CDR3 DNA: TGTGCCTCCGGGGGCAGGGGGAGAAACACCATATATTTT

D gene: TRBD2
V gene: TRBV5-1
J gene: TRBJ2-7
clone size: -
CDR3 protein: CASSLVALAGGPGEQYF
CDR3 DNA: TGCGCCAGCAGCTTGGTTGCACTAGCGGGAGGGCCTGGGGAGCAGTACTTC